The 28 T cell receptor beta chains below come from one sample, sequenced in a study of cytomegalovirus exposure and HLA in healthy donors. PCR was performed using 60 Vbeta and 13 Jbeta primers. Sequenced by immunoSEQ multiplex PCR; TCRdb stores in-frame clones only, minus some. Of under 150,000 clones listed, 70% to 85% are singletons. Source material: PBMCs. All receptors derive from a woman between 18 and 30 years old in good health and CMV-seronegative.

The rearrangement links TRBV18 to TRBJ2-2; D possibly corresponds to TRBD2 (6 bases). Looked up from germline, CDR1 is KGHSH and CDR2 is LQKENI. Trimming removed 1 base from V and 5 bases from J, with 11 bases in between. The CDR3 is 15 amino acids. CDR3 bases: TGTGCCAGCTCACCACGTGCAGGAGGGACCGGGGAGCTGTTTTTT. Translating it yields CASSPRAGGTGELFF.

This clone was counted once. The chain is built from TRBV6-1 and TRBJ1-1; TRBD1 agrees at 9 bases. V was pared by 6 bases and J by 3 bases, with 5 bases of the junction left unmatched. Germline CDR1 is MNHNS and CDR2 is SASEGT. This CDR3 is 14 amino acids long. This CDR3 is CASRATGGYTEAFF. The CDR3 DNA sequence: TGTGCCAGCAGGGCGACAGGGGGGTACACTGAAGCTTTCTTT.

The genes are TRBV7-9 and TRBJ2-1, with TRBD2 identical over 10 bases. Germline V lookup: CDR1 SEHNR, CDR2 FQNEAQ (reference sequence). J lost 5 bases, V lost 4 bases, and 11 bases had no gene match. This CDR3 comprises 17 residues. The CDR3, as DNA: TGTGCCAGCAGCTCCGTTAAAGGGACTAGCGTAGACAATGAGCAGTTCTTC. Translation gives CASSSVKGTSVDNEQFF. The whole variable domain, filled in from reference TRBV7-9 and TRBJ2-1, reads DTGVSQNPRHKITKRGQNVTFRCDPISEHNRLYWYRQTLGQGPEFLTYFQNEAQLEKSRLLSDRFSAERPKGSFSTLEIQRTEQGDSAMYLCASSSVKGTSVDNEQFFGPGTRLTVL.

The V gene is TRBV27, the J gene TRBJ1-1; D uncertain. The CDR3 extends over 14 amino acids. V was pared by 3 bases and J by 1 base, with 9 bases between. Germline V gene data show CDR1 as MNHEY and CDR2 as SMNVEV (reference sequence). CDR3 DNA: TGTGCCAGCAGTTTCGCAGTTAAGAACACTGAAGCTTTCTTT. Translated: CASSFAVKNTEAFF.

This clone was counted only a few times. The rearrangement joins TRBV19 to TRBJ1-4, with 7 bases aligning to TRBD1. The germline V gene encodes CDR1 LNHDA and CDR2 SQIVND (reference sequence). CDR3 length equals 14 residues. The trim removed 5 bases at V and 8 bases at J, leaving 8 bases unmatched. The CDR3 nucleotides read TGTGCCAGTAGTCAGCAGGGGGACGGAGAAAAACTGTTTTTT. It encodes CASSQQGDGEKLFF.

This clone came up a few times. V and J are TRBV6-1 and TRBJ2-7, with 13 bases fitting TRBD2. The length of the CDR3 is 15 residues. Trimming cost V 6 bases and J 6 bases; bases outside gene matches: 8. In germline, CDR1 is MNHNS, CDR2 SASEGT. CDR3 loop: CASRLKTSGGSEQYV. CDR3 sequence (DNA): TGTGCCAGCAGACTTAAGACTAGCGGGGGGAGCGAGCAGTACGTC.

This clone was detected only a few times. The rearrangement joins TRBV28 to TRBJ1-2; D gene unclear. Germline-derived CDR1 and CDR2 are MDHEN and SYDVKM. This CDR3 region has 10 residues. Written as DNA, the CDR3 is TGTGCTAGCGGCAGCTATGGCTACACCTTC. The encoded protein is CASGSYGYTF.

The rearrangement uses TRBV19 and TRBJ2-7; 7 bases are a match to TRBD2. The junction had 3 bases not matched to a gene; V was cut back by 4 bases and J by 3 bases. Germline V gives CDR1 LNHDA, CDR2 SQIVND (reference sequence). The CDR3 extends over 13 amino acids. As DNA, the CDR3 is TGTGCCAGTAGTAGAGCGGGGTTCTACGAGCAGTACTTC. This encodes CASSRAGFYEQYF. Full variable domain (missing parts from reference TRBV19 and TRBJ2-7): DGGITQSPKYLFRKEGQNVTLSCEQNLNHDAMYWYRQDPGQGLRLIYYSQIVNDFQKGDIAEGYSVSREKKESFPLTVTSAQKNPTAFYLCASSRAGFYEQYFGPGTRLTVT.

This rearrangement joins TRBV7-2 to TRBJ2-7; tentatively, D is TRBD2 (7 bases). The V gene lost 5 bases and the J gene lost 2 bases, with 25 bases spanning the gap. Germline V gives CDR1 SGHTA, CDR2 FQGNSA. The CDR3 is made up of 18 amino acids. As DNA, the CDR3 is TGTGCCAGCAGCAAAGCAGGGGCTAGCGGAAATGTGGCCTACGAGCAGTACTTC. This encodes CASSKAGASGNVAYEQYF.

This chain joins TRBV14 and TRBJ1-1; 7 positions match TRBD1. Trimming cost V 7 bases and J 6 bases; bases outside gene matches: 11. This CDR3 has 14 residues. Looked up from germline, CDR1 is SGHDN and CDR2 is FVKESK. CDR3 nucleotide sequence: TGTGCCAGCAAGAATCAGGGGGTAGTGGCTGAAGCTTTCTTT. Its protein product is CASKNQGVVAEAFF.

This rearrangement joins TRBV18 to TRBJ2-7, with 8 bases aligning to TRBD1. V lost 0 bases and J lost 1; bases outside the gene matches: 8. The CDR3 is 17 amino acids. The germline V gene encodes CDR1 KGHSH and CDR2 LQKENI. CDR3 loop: CASSPPARGQGSYEQYF. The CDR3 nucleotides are TGTGCCAGCTCACCACCGGCCAGAGGACAGGGATCCTACGAGCAGTACTTC.

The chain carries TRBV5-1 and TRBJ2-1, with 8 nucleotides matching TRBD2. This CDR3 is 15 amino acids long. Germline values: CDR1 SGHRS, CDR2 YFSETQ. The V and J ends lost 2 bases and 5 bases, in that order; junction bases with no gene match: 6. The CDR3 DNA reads TGCGCCAGCAGCTTAGTACTAGCGGAGAACAATGAGCAGTTCTTC. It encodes CASSLVLAENNEQFF.

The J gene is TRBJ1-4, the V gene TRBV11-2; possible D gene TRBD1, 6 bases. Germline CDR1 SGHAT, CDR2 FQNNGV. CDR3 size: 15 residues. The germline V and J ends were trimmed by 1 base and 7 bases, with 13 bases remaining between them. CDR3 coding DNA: TGTGCCAGCAGCTTAGTCCGAGGGGGTAGTGAAAAACTGTTTTTT. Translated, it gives CASSLVRGGSEKLFF.

For the CDR3, the DNA is TGTGCCAGTACCTCATTACACAACACCGGGGAGCTGTTTTTT. Translated: CASTSLHNTGELFF. The V gene is TRBV19, the J gene TRBJ2-2; D not resolved. Germline CDR1 is LNHDA and CDR2 is SQIVND (reference sequence). The V end lost 7 bases, the J end lost 2 bases, and 11 bases lay between the germline ends. The CDR3 is made up of 14 amino acids.

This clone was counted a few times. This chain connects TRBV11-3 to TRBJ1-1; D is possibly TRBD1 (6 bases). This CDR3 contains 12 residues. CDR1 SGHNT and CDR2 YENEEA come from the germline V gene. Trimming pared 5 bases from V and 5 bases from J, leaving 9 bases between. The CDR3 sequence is CASSPRGTEAFF. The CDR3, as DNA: TGTGCCAGCAGCCCCAGGGGTACTGAAGCTTTCTTT.

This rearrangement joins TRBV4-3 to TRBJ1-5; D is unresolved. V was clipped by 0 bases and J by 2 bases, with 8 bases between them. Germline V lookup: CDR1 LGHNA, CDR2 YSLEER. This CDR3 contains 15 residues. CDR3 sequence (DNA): TGCGCCAGCAGCCAAGACCCGGGAGGCAATCAGCCCCAGCATTTT. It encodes CASSQDPGGNQPQHF.

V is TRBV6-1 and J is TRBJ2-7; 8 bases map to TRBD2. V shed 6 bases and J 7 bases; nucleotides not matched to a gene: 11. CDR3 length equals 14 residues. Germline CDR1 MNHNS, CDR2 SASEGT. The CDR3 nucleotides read TGTGCCAGCAGGCTGGATAGCGGGATCGGTGAGCAGTACTTC. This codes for CASRLDSGIGEQYF.

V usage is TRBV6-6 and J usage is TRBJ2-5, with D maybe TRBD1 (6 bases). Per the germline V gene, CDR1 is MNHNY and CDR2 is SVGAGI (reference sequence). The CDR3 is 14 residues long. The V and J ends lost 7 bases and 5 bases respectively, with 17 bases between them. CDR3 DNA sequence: TGTGCCAGCAATCTGCCCAGGGGCGGGGAGACCCAGTACTTC. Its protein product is CASNLPRGGETQYF.

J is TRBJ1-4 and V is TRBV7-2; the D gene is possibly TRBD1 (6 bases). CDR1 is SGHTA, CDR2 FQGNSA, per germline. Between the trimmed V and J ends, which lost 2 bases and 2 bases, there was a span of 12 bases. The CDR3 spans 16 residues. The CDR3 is CASSLTGSITNEKLFF. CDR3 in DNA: TGTGCCAGCAGCTTAACAGGGTCTATCACTAATGAAAAACTGTTTTTT.

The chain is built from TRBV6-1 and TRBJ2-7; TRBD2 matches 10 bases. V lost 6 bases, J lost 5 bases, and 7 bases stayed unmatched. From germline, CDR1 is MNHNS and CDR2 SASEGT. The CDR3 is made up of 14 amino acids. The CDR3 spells CASSSGRAKNEQYF. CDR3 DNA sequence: TGTGCCAGCAGCAGCGGGAGGGCCAAGAACGAGCAGTACTTC.

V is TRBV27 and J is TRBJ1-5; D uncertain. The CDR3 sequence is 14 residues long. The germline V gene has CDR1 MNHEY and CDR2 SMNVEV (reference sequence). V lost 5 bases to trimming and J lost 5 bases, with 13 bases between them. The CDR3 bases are TGTGCCAGCAGTCCCAAGCGGTCCGATCAGCCCCAGCATTTT. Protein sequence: CASSPKRSDQPQHF.

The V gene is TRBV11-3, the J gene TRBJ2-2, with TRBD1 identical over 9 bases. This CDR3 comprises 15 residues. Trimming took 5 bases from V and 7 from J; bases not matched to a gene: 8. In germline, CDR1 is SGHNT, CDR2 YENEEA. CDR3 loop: CASSLGTGRDGELFF. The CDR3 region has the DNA TGTGCCAGCAGCCTAGGGACAGGGAGGGACGGGGAGCTGTTTTTT.

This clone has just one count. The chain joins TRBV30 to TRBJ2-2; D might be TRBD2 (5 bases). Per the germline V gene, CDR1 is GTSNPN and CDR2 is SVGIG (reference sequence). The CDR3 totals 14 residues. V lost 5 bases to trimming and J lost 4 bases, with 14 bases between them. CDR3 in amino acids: CAWVAAGGTGELFF. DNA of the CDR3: TGTGCCTGGGTGGCGGCAGGAGGCACCGGGGAGCTGTTTTTT.

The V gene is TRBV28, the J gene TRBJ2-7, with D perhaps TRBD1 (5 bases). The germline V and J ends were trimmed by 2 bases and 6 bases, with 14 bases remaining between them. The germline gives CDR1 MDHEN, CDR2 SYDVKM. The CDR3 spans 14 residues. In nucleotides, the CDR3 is TGTGCCAGCAGTTTACCCCCGGCCCAGGGCGAGCAGTACTTC. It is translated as CASSLPPAQGEQYF.

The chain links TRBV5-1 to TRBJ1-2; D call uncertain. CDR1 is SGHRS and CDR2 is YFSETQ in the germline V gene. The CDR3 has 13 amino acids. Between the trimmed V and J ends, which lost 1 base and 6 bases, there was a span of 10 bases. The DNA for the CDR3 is TGCGCCAGCAGCTTGCGGACGGGAGATGGCTACACCTTC. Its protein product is CASSLRTGDGYTF.

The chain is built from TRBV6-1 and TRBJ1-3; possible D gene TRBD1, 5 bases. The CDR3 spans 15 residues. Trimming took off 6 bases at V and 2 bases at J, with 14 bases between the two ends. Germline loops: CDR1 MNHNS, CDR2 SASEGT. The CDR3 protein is CASSRRTNAGNTIYF. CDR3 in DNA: TGTGCCAGCAGCCGACGGACAAATGCTGGAAACACCATATATTTT.

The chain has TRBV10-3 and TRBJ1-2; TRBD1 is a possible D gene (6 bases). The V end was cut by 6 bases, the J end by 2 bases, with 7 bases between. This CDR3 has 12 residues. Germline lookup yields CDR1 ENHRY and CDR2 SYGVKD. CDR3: CAIRQGNYGYTF. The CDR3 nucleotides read TGTGCCATCAGACAGGGCAACTATGGCTACACCTTC.

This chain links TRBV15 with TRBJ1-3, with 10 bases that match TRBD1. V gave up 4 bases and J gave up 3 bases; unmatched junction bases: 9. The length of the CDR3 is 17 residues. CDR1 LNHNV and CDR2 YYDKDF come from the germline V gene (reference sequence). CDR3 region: CATSIMGQGPFGNTIYF. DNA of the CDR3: TGTGCCACCAGCATTATGGGACAGGGGCCCTTTGGAAACACCATATATTTT.